This passage covers 17 T cell receptor beta chains from one sample sequenced in a study of blood T cell repertoires in COVID-19. This table comes from immunoSEQ multiplex PCR, and its TCRdb copy is limited to in-frame clones, with some not included. There are 200,000 to 300,000 clones in the sample; 70% to 90% occur only once, and approximately 3% lies in the top ten. Sequencing was carried out using peripheral blood. The receptors stem from a woman aged 25 to 39 who had recovered from COVID-19.

This sequence joins TRBV5-1 and TRBJ1-1; the match to TRBD1 covers 11 bases. Germline CDR1 SGHRS, CDR2 YFSETQ. The CDR3 is 21 residues long. J was trimmed by 2 bases and V by 3 bases; bases with no gene match: 21. The CDR3 DNA reads as TGCGCCAGCAGCTCGATCTCGGGACAGGGGGTCAATTTTGGGTTAAACACTGAAGCTTTCTTT. Protein product: CASSSISGQGVNFGLNTEAFF. Supplemented by reference TRBV5-1 and TRBJ1-1, the full variable domain reads KAGVTQTPRYLIKTRGQQVTLSCSPISGHRSVSWYQQTPGQGLQFLFEYFSETQRNKGNFPGRFSGRQFSNSRSEMNVSTLELGDSALYLCASSSISGQGVNFGLNTEAFFGQGTRLTVV.

This chain joins TRBV5-6 and TRBJ2-6, with 7 nucleotides matching TRBD1. Germline V CDR1 and CDR2: SGHDT, YYEEEE. V was pared by 0 bases and J by 0 bases, with 9 bases of the junction left unmatched. The CDR3 consists of 19 residues. The CDR3 region has the DNA TGTGCCAGCAGCTTGGTTAGGGACAGCCTTCCCTCTGGGGCCAACGTCCTGACTTTC. Amino acid sequence: CASSLVRDSLPSGANVLTF.

This clone was seen just once. The V gene is TRBV7-2, the J gene TRBJ1-2; no definite D call. The V gene's germline CDR1 is SGHTA and CDR2 FQGNSA. V lost 1 base and J 4 bases, leaving 16 bases between the germline ends. The CDR3 covers 16 residues. The CDR3 bases are TGTGCCAGCAGCTTAGGGTGGGAGGGAGAAGGCTATGGCTACACCTTC. Residues: CASSLGWEGEGYGYTF.

The CDR3 is CASSSGGQGAGKAFF. CDR3 nucleotide sequence: TGTGCCAGCAGTTCCGGCGGACAGGGGGCTGGGAAAGCTTTCTTT. This sequence joins TRBV7-2 and TRBJ1-1; 11 bases align to TRBD1. Germline trimming cut 6 bases from V and 9 bases from J; bases unmatched to any gene: 12. CDR1 is SGHTA, CDR2 FQGNSA, per germline. The CDR3 runs to 15 residues. The complete variable domain, with remaining parts taken from reference TRBV7-2 and TRBJ1-1, reads GAGVSQSPSNKVTEKGKDVELRCDPISGHTALYWYRQSLGQGLEFLIYFQGNSAPDKSGLPSDRFSAERTGGSVSTLTIQRTQQEDSAVYLCASSSGGQGAGKAFFGQGTRLTVV.

This chain connects TRBV6-5 to TRBJ1-2; a possible D gene is TRBD1 (6 bases). The germline V gene encodes CDR1 MNHEY and CDR2 SVGAGI. The CDR3 consists of 12 residues. V was trimmed by 7 bases and J by 5 bases, leaving 11 bases between them. In nucleotides, the CDR3 is TGTGCCAGCACTCAGGGGCAATATGGCTACACCTTC. Its translation: CASTQGQYGYTF.

This chain links TRBV9 with TRBJ2-4; 8 bases fit TRBD2. The trim removed 3 bases at V and 7 bases at J, leaving 6 bases unmatched. Germline V gives CDR1 SGDLS, CDR2 YYNGEE. The CDR3 length is 14 residues. The CDR3 nucleotides are TGTGCCAGCAGCGGATACGGGGGGGCCAACATTCAGTACTTC. Encoded protein: CASSGYGGANIQYF.

This clone was counted only a few times. This chain connects TRBV18 to TRBJ1-3; 7 bases line up with TRBD1. The CDR3 is 16 amino acids. With 1 base clipped from V and 4 bases from J, the junction kept 7 bases outside the gene matches. Per germline, CDR1 KGHSH and CDR2 LQKENI. This CDR3 reads CASSPLQGQKGNTIYF. The CDR3 DNA is TGTGCCAGCTCACCACTCCAGGGACAGAAAGGAAACACCATATATTTT.

The rearrangement uses TRBV12-3 or TRBV12-4 and TRBJ1-2; D is unresolved. Trimming removed 2 bases at V and 3 bases at J, with 4 bases between. CDR3 size: 12 residues. CDR3 sequence (DNA): TGTGCCAGCAGTTTACGGTACTATGGCTACACCTTC. Translating gives CASSLRYYGYTF.

The V call is TRBV7-2, the J call TRBJ2-7, with a tentative D call TRBD2 (7 bases). Trimming removed 0 bases from V and 4 bases from J, with 10 bases in between. CDR3 length: 14 residues. Germline CDR1 and CDR2: SGHTA and FQGNSA. The CDR3 is CASSLAGGQYEQYF. The DNA for the CDR3 is TGTGCCAGCAGCTTAGCGGGGGGGCAATACGAGCAGTACTTC. The full variable domain, with the rest looked up from reference TRBV7-2 and TRBJ2-7, is GAGVSQSPSNKVTEKGKDVELRCDPISGHTALYWYRQSLGQGLEFLIYFQGNSAPDKSGLPSDRFSAERTGGSVSTLTIQRTQQEDSAVYLCASSLAGGQYEQYFGPGTRLTVT.

The chain recombines TRBV9 with TRBJ2-2; TRBD2 might be the D (6 bases). CDR1 is SGDLS and CDR2 is YYNGEE in the germline V gene. Trimming stripped 0 bases from V and 3 bases from J, with 12 bases between. The CDR3 is 16 residues long. CDR3 amino acids: CASSVEGLAYTGELFF. DNA for the CDR3: TGTGCCAGCAGCGTAGAGGGTCTAGCGTACACCGGGGAGCTGTTTTTT.

This chain connects TRBV27 to TRBJ1-6; D is unclear. Germline-derived CDR1 and CDR2 are MNHEY and SMNVEV (reference sequence). The CDR3 is 12 amino acids. Trimming removed 7 bases from V and 5 bases from J, with 6 bases in between. Here the CDR3 DNA reads TGTGCCAGCAAACAAGATAATTCACCCCTCCACTTT. Its translation is CASKQDNSPLHF.

The chain is built from TRBV12-3 or TRBV12-4 and TRBJ2-3, with TRBD1 matching 7 bases. The length of the CDR3 is 12 residues. V lost 6 bases to trimming and J lost 4 bases; unmatched junction nucleotides: 1. The CDR3 here is CASSQGADTQYF. The CDR3 region has the DNA TGTGCCAGCAGCCAGGGGGCAGATACGCAGTATTTT.

The table lists this clone with a few counts. The chain links TRBV6-2 or TRBV6-3 to TRBJ2-7; no clear D gene. V gave up 4 bases and J gave up 2 bases, with 18 bases separating them. The CDR3 extends over 16 amino acids. Looked up from germline, CDR1 is MNHEY and CDR2 is SVGEGT. CDR3 DNA sequence: TGTGCCAGCAGTTCTTTCTCCCAGGAACCTCCCTACGAGCAGTACTTC. Translation gives CASSSFSQEPPYEQYF.

The chain is built from TRBV5-1 and TRBJ1-1; perhaps TRBD1 as D (5 bases). The CDR3 runs to 16 residues. The V gene's germline CDR1 is SGHRS and CDR2 YFSETQ. V shed 4 bases and J shed 8 bases, with 24 bases lying between them. DNA of the CDR3: TGCGCCAGCAGCCAAGGCCGGGGGGATTCCACCGACGAAGCTTTCTTT. Its translation is CASSQGRGDSTDEAFF.

The V and J genes are TRBV3-1 (or the pseudogene TRBV3-2) and TRBJ1-3, with D uncertain. V was cut by 1 base and J by 0 bases, with 7 bases left in between. CDR3 length: 15 amino acids. Germline-derived CDR1 and CDR2 are LGHDT and YNNKEL (reference sequence). The CDR3 nucleotides are TGTGCCAGCAGCCAAGGCGGGAGCTCTGGAAACACCATATATTTT. It translates to CASSQGGSSGNTIYF.

V is TRBV19 and J is TRBJ1-5, with D hard to call. V was shortened by 7 bases and J by 10 bases, with 20 bases between the two germline ends. Germline CDR1 reads LNHDA; CDR2 reads SQIVND (reference sequence). The CDR3 is made up of 14 amino acids. The CDR3: CASTREGLMGPQHF. The CDR3 DNA follows: TGTGCCAGTACTCGGGAGGGCCTGATGGGACCCCAGCATTTT.

The chain uses TRBV21-1 and TRBJ1-1; the table names TRBD1, a call not compared with the DNA. TRBV21-1 is tagged as a pseudogene. CDR3 length: 13 residues. The CDR3 protein is CASMDRQNTEAFF. The CDR3 DNA reads as TGTGCCAGCATGGACAGACAGAACACTGAAGCTTTCTTT.